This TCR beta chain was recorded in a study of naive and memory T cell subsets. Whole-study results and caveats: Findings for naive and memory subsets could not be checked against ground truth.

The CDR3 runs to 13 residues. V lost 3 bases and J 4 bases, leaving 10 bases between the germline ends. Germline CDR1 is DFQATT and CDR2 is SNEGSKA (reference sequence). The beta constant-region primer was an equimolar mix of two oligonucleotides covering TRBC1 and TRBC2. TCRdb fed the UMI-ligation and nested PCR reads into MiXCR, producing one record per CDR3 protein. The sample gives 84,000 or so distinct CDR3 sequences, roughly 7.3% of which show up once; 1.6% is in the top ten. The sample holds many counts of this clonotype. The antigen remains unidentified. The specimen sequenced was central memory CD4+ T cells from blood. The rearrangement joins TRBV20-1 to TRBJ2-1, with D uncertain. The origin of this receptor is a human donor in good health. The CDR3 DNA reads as TGCAGTGCTAGGGTCGCCGTTTACAATGAGCAGTTCTTC. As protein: CSARVAVYNEQFF.